This paragraph covers one TCR beta chain sequence. This receptor's antigen is unknown. Base qualities are not provided; no much larger clone lies one nucleotide away. The data were obtained in a study of T cell responses to AZD1222 COVID-19 vaccine (dated by TCRdb to the early 2020s). About the study as a whole: AZD1222 recipients given second doses at about 4 weeks or at about 12 weeks were pooled, since spike-specific TCR depth and breadth were not found to differ between the two schedules. Trial participants were enrolled into age subgroups of 18-55, 56-69 and 70-plus years, which contained approximately 150, 28 and 58 TCR-sequenced participants, respectively. TCR sequencing was performed for roughly 240 trial participants, of whom roughly 200 were given two doses of AZD1222 and approximately 25 were given two doses of MenACWY control vaccine.

The meaning of the sample's time point label: baseline before first vaccination. Samples from vaccinated people were obtained from the UK trials COV001 and COV002, which included a single-blind randomized controlled phase 2/3 trial of AZD1222 (ChAdOx1 nCoV-19) in healthy adults. For TCRbeta chain sequencing, PBMC samples from trial participants were taken at day 0 and at day 28 after the second dose. The CDR3 regions of human TCRbeta chains were analyzed by immunosequencing. As for the original processing: Repertoire TCRs were matched against a reference library of SARS-CoV-2-specific TCRs generated with the MIRA antigen-specificity platform. Breadth was defined as the fraction of unique TCRs that were SARS-CoV-2-associated, and depth was defined as the fraction of total T cells that were SARS-CoV-2-associated. Using the MIRA data, every spike-specific TCR was mapped to the spike region that the TCR reacted to and assigned to either a CD4 or a CD8 class. Log10-transformed breadth and depth values were compared by one-way ANOVA with Sidak's multiple comparisons tests. Drawn from immuneACCESS, this table holds only the in-frame rearrangements with V and J called that TCRdb kept. Clones are partly lost; checked studies trace under half to an unresolved V gene and leave the rest unexplained. That table is the source of V, J and clone size, and D and trimming were worked out from the DNA. A total of about 99,000 clones appear in this sample, roughly 87% of them only once. Jointly, the top ten make up about 2.9% of the sample.

General study outcomes and caveats: Most participants were white British and females outnumbered males, and the authors suggested that clonal diversity may have been underestimated. Reportedly, almost half of the unique spike-specific TCRs recognized epitopes lying outside the regions that are mutated in the B.1.351 and B.1.1.7 variants. Because no day 14 peak-response samples were available, the repertoires could be characterized only after the peak T cell response. A significant rise in spike-specific TCR breadth and depth was observed after two AZD1222 doses relative to day 0 and relative to MenACWY recipients. CD4 TCRs associated with the vaccine covered the entire spike protein, and the dominant responses were in regions 160-218 and 743-854. Conclusions about previously exposed vaccinees were limited because only six AZD1222 recipients were SARS-CoV-2 seropositive at baseline. In the small 56-69-year group, the increase in depth fell short of significance, most likely because of low power.

Sequencing used peripheral blood, obtained on day 0 of AZD1222 vaccination. This TCR was sampled from an adult in good health.

The CDR3 is CASSELVKGPQHF. The base sequence is TGTGCCAGCAGTGAACTTGTAAAGGGACCCCAGCATTTT. The chain joins TRBV2 to TRBJ1-5, with no confidently assigned D gene. From the germline V gene, CDR1 is SNHLY and CDR2 is FYNNEI. V lost 2 bases and J lost 10 bases; the stretch between them is 12 bases long. The CDR3 runs 13 residues from the cysteine to the phenylalanine. The kept DNA is CDR3 alone, 39 bases in frame from the first base. Where the CDR3 stops, the reference TRBV2 and TRBJ1-5 genes take over; the full variable domain is EPEVTQTPSHQVTQMGQEVILRCVPISNHLYFYWYRQILGQKVEFLVSFYNNEISEKSEIFDDQFSVERPDGSNFTLKIRSTKLEDSAMYFCASSELVKGPQHFGDGTRLSIL.